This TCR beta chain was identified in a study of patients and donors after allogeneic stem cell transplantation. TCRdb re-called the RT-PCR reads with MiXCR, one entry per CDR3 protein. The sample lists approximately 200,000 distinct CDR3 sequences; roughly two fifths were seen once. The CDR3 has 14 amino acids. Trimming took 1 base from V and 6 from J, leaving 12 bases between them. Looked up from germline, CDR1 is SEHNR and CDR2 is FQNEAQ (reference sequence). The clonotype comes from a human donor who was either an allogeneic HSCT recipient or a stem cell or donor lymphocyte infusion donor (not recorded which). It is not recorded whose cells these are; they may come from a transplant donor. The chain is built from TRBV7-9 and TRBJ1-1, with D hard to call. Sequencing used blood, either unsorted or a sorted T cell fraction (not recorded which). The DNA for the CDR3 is TGTGCCAGCAGCTTAGAAGGAATCCGGGCTGAAGCTTTCTTT. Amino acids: CASSLEGIRAEAFF.